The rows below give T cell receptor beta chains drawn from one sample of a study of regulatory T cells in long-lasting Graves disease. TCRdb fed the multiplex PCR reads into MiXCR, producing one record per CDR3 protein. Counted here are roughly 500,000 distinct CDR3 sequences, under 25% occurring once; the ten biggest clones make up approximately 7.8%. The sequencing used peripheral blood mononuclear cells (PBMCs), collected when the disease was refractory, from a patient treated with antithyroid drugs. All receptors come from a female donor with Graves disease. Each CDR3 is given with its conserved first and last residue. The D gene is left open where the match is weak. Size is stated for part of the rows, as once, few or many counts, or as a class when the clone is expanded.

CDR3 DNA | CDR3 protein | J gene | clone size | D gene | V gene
TGTGCCAGTAGACATAAAAGGGACTCCTACGAGCAGTACTTC | CASRHKRDSYEQYF | TRBJ2-7 | few | - | TRBV19
TGTGCCCTAGGGAGTCGGTGGGAGCAGTACTTC | CALGSRWEQYF | TRBJ2-7 | many | - | TRBV30
TGTGCCAGCAGCGCGGGGACGGGGACCTATGGCTACACCTTC | CASSAGTGTYGYTF | TRBJ1-2 | - | - | TRBV7-9
TGTGCCAGCAGCTTAATTGGGACAGATACGCAGTATTTT | CASSLIGTDTQYF | TRBJ2-3 | - | - | TRBV7-3
TGCAGTGCTAGATTCGGACTAGCGTCATCTCCCTACGAGCAGTACTTC | CSARFGLASSPYEQYF | TRBJ2-7 | few | TRBD2 | TRBV20-1
TGTGCCATCAGTGATTCAGGGTTATATAGCAATCAGCCCCAGCATTTT | CAISDSGLYSNQPQHF | TRBJ1-5 | few | - | TRBV10-3
TGTGCCAGCAGCTCCACAGGGAAAGAGACCCAGTACTTC | CASSSTGKETQYF | TRBJ2-5 | many | - | TRBV11-2
TGTGCCAGCAGCGTCGGGGGCCCCACCGGGGAGCTGTTTTTT | CASSVGGPTGELFF | TRBJ2-2 | - | - | TRBV9
TGTGCCAGCAGCTTAGCGGTATCGACTAGCGGGAGTCCTAAAAGGTATAATGAGCAGTTCTTC | CASSLAVSTSGSPKRYNEQFF | TRBJ2-1 | once | TRBD2 | TRBV7-9
TGTGCCAGTGGAGCCGTCGCGAGGGGTGGCGATCAGCCCCAGCATTTT | CASGAVARGGDQPQHF | TRBJ1-5 | - | - | TRBV19
TGTGCCAGCAGTTTATTGGGGACACACAACTCCTACGAGCAGTACTTC | CASSLLGTHNSYEQYF | TRBJ2-7 | many | - | TRBV27
TGTGCCAGCACGGGACAGGGGATATCACCCCTCCACTTT | CASTGQGISPLHF | TRBJ1-6 | many | TRBD1 | TRBV28
TGTGCCAGCAGCAAAACTAGCGGGAACCGCTTCTCCTACGAGCAGTACTTC | CASSKTSGNRFSYEQYF | TRBJ2-7 | - | TRBD2 | TRBV7-9
TGCAGTGCTAGAGAACAGGGAAGAAACTACTACGAGCAGTACTTC | CSAREQGRNYYEQYF | TRBJ2-7 | - | - | TRBV20-1
TGCAGTGCTAGGAGCGGGAGGGCCACCTACAATGAGCAGTTCTTC | CSARSGRATYNEQFF | TRBJ2-1 | few | TRBD2 | TRBV20-1
TGCGCCAGCAGCTTGAAGGCTAGCGACCACGAGCAGTACTTC | CASSLKASDHEQYF | TRBJ2-7 | few | - | TRBV5-1
TGCAGCGGCCAACTTGGGTTCACCGGGGAGCTGTTTTTT | CSGQLGFTGELFF | TRBJ2-2 | - | - | TRBV29-1
TGTGCCAGCAGGGCTGGGGGGGTAGGAACCGGGGAGCTGTTTTTT | CASRAGGVGTGELFF | TRBJ2-2 | few | TRBD2 | TRBV5-8
TGTGCCAGCTCACCAATCGACGGGGTCTATGGCTACACCTTC | CASSPIDGVYGYTF | TRBJ1-2 | - | - | TRBV18
TGTGCCAGCAGTTTACAGACCGAAGATACGCAGTATTTT | CASSLQTEDTQYF | TRBJ2-3 | - | - | TRBV12-3/TRBV12-4
TGTGCCAGCAGCCGGTGGACTTCTCCCGAGCAGTACTTC | CASSRWTSPEQYF | TRBJ2-7 | - | - | TRBV5-5
TGTGCCAGCAACCCCGGGACAGGGAACACCGGGGAGCTGTTTTTT | CASNPGTGNTGELFF | TRBJ2-2 | - | TRBD1 | TRBV6-1
TGCAGCGTTGCAAGCTCTGGGGCCAACGTCCTGACTTTC | CSVASSGANVLTF | TRBJ2-6 | few | - | TRBV29-1
TGTGCCTGGAGTTATAACAAGAACACTGAAGCTTTCTTT | CAWSYNKNTEAFF | TRBJ1-1 | many | - | TRBV30
TGCGCCAGCAGCTCCACCCCCGGGACAGGGAACACTGAAGCTTTCTTT | CASSSTPGTGNTEAFF | TRBJ1-1 | - | TRBD1 | TRBV5-1
TGTGCCAGCAGTCTGACCGGGACAGGGCTCCACGAGCAGTACTTC | CASSLTGTGLHEQYF | TRBJ2-7 | many | TRBD1 | TRBV28
TGTGCCAGCAAGGCCCCCCGGGACACCTTCTACGAGCAGTACTTC | CASKAPRDTFYEQYF | TRBJ2-7 | - | - | TRBV6-2/TRBV6-3
TGTGCCAGCAGCGCGGAGAGGGGGGAGACCCAGTACTTC | CASSAERGETQYF | TRBJ2-5 | many | - | TRBV3-1
TGTGCCAGCAGTGAAGCGCGCGGGTATAGCAATCAGCCCCAGCATTTT | CASSEARGYSNQPQHF | TRBJ1-5 | many | - | TRBV2
TGTGCCAGCAGTTTCACTCCGGGACAGGGACTACACACTGAAGCTTTCTTT | CASSFTPGQGLHTEAFF | TRBJ1-1 | few | TRBD1 | TRBV6-2/TRBV6-3
TGTGCCAGCCTCGGGACAGTTGACACTGAAGCTTTCTTT | CASLGTVDTEAFF | TRBJ1-1 | many | TRBD1 | TRBV6-1
TGTGCCAGCAGCTTAGCGGGGGGGCGCGGCTACACCTTC | CASSLAGGRGYTF | TRBJ1-2 | many | - | TRBV13
TGTGCCAGCAGATTTGACGGATCTTCTGGGGCCAACGTCCTGACTTTC | CASRFDGSSGANVLTF | TRBJ2-6 | few | - | TRBV2
TGTGCCAGCAGCTTTTTACTAGCGGGACGGACCGGGGAGCTGTTTTTT | CASSFLLAGRTGELFF | TRBJ2-2 | few | TRBD2 | TRBV6-1
TGCAGTGCTAGGACAGTTGGGGCCTCACCCCTCCACTTT | CSARTVGASPLHF | TRBJ1-6 | many | - | TRBV20-1
TGTGCCAGCAGTCTCCCACCGGTTAACACTGAAGCTTTCTTT | CASSLPPVNTEAFF | TRBJ1-1 | few | - | TRBV13